What follows are 4 T cell receptor beta chains derived from one specimen sequenced in a study of shared clonotypes between healthy human individuals. Positive CCR7 selection of CD45RO-negative cells yielded the naive CD8 cells, and terminally differentiated effector memory CD45RA+ cells were excluded. The method was immunoSEQ multiplex PCR; TCRdb's version includes in-frame clones alone and lacks a portion of them. The sample shows roughly 2 million clones, about 94% of them seen only once. The sample consisted of naive CD8+ T cells sorted from blood. These receptors came from a man aged 18 to 30 in good health.

The chain has TRBV5-6 and TRBJ2-2; 8 nucleotides align to TRBD1. Per germline, CDR1 SGHDT and CDR2 YYEEEE. The CDR3 spans 19 residues. V lost 4 bases, J lost 3 bases, and 17 bases stayed unmatched. CDR3 nucleotide sequence: TGTGCCAGCAGCCCTGGAGTTATCCCAGGGGGCAAAGACACCGGGGAGCTGTTTTTT. This encodes CASSPGVIPGGKDTGELFF.

This clone was recorded only once. The rearrangement links TRBV20-1 to TRBJ2-1, with D perhaps TRBD1 or TRBD2 (5 bases each). This CDR3 has 11 amino acids. Germline V CDR1 and CDR2: DFQATT, SNEGSKA (reference sequence). Trimming removed 3 bases at V and 9 bases at J, with 9 bases between. CDR3 nucleotides: TGCAGTGCTAGCAGGGCGGGTGAGCAGTTCTTC. Translated: CSASRAGEQFF.

The V and J genes are TRBV4-3 and TRBJ2-7, with 10 bases lining up with TRBD2. Trimming at V came to 0 bases and at J to 1 base, leaving 3 bases not matched to a gene. Germline assignment: CDR1 LGHNA and CDR2 YSLEER. This CDR3 region has 16 residues. In DNA, the CDR3 is TGCGCCAGCAGCCAAGACGGGACTAGCGAATCCTACGAGCAGTACTTC. It specifies CASSQDGTSESYEQYF.

The chain has TRBV6-5 and TRBJ2-7, with 9 bases identical to TRBD1. V lost 2 bases to trimming and J lost 2 bases; unmatched junction nucleotides: 4. The V gene's germline CDR1 is MNHEY and CDR2 SVGAGI. CDR3 length equals 15 residues. The CDR3 loop reads CASSYGTGPTYEQYF. The CDR3 DNA reads TGTGCCAGCAGTTACGGGACAGGGCCTACCTACGAGCAGTACTTC.